This T cell receptor beta chain was documented in a study of T cells in Graves' hyperthyroidism and ophthalmopathy (dated by TCRdb to the late 2010s). At the level of the whole study: Peripheral blood was sampled at the time of initial diagnosis, prior to any treatment. A discovery cohort of roughly 96 patients, roughly 40 with Graves' ophthalmopathy and 55 to 60 with stable Graves' hyperthyroidism, was used to find distinguishing TCR V-J signatures. Prospective prediction of ophthalmopathy was tested in an independent validation cohort of approximately 19 hyperthyroidism patients and around 16 patients who later progressed to ophthalmopathy. The roughly 100 discovery patients were randomly divided into training and test sets at a 7:3 ratio. In roughly six Graves' hyperthyroidism patients, the study also compared T-cell repertoires from thyroid tissue with T-cell repertoires from blood. Once sampling was done, hyperthyroidism patients were given methimazole at a starting dose of 30 mg daily, whereas ophthalmopathy patients were given high-dose intravenous methylprednisolone. The paper describes TCR Vbeta CDR3 sequencing of around 140 peripheral blood samples, made up of approximately 40 ophthalmopathy patients, around 78 hyperthyroidism patients and about 17 progressor patients. Overall results and qualifications from the work: Blood samples also contained most of the expanded thyroid clonotypes (frequency above 0.001), which suggests that blood repertoires may reflect thyroid immune responses. In validation, the model predicted progression to ophthalmopathy a median of approximately 6.6 months before onset, with over 55% sensitivity and roughly 77% specificity. Ophthalmopathy was separated from stable hyperthyroidism by a 13 V-J signature model, with about 86% sensitivity and 81% to 82% specificity obtained in cross-validation and 80%/75% obtained in testing. Sample size was not statistically predetermined, and investigators were not blinded to group allocation.

The TCR beta CDR3 regions were amplified from RNA transcripts. The first round of RT-PCR for the TCR CDR3 was performed with the HTBI primer set and the Qiagen OneStep RT-PCR kit. Libraries were constructed in a second round of multiplex PCR, after which size selection and purification were carried out. Paired-end sequencing of the libraries was performed with 100 bp reads on an Illumina HiSeq2000. The original methods were these. SOAPnuke was used to process the raw data, throwing out any read that contained adapters or uncalled bases, had a mean Phred below 15, or lacked an exact constant-primer or identifier match. COPE v1.2.5 was used to merge high-quality paired reads, and clonotypes were defined as unique nucleotide sequences. Clonotypes were aligned to IMGT TRBV, TRBD and TRBJ reference segments using MiTCR v1.1. Only V-J combinations with frequency above 0.0001, covering about 99% of repertoires, were analysed. A TCS score was defined as the ratio between F50 (clonal expansion) and ExV (chaos), using BLOSUM62-based TCRdist between CDR3 peptides within each V-J. Welch's t-statistics and random forest reduced roughly 500 V-J features to 10 to 15, which were used in a naive Bayes classifier (R e1071). TCRdb applied fastp at Q25 and MiXCR to the public reads, then kept only in-frame beta chains. Under each unique CDR3 protein, matching rows form one entry showing the most common genes and DNA. TCRdb, not the authors, supplied the V and J calls. Here the sample has 500,000 to 750,000 distinct CDR3 sequences; around 14% occur a single time. The top ten clonotypes cover roughly 7.3% of the sample.

Graves' hyperthyroidism was defined as stable when no progression to ophthalmopathy occurred over 18 months of follow-up. Hyperthyroidism patients were newly diagnosed, had a disease duration of under 2 months, and were aged 18 to 65 years. The study excluded patients with uncontrolled infections, other autoimmune diseases, pregnancy or lactation. Diagnoses were based on clinical symptoms, serum thyroxine and TRAb, thyroid ultrasound and orbital computed tomography. PBMCs were isolated from 8 to 10 ml of fresh peripheral blood by Ficoll-Paque density gradient centrifugation. Trizol reagent was used to extract total RNA, and RNA quality was then checked on an Agilent 2100 Bioanalyzer. This clonotype was recorded many times. Its recognized antigen is unknown. No base qualities exist here, and no much larger clone lies one base off it. From the cysteine through the phenylalanine, the CDR3 covers 17 amino acids. The entry retains the CDR3 DNA only, 51 bases that are in frame from base 1. V is pared back by 7 bases and J by 6 bases, with 24 bases lying between the germline termini.

This TCR was recovered from a woman aged 30 to 39 with Graves' hyperthyroidism. Sequencing was performed on blood. The sequence is built from TRBV12-3 or TRBV12-4 and TRBJ2-2; the D segment could be TRBD1, given 6 matching bases. The CDR3 protein is CASKEGRTALFAGELFF. DNA sequence: TGTGCCAGCAAAGAGGGTAGGACAGCGTTATTTGCCGGGGAGCTGTTTTTT.